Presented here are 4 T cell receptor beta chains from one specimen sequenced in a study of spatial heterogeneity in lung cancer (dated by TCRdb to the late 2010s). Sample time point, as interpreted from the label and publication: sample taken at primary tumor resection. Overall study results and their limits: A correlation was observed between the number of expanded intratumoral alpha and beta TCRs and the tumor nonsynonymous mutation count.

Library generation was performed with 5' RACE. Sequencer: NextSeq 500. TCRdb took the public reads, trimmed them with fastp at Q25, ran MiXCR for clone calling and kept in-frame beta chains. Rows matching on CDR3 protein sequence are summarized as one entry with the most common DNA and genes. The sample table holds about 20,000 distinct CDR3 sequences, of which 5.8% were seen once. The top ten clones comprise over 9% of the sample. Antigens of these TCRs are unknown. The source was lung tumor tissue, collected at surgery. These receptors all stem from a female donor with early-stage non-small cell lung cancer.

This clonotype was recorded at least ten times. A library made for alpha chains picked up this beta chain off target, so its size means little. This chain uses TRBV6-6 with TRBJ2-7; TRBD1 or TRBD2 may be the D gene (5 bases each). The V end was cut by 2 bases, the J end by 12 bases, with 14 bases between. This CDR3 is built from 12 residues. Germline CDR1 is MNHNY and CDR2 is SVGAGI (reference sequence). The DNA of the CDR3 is TGTGCCAGCAGTTACGGGACCTCGAGGCCGTACTTC. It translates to CASSYGTSRPYF.

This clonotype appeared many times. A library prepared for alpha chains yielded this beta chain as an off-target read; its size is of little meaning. Here the CDR3 reads CASSTTLAPGELFF. CDR3 DNA sequence: TGTGCCAGCAGTACCACACTAGCGCCCGGGGAGCTGTTTTTT. The chain combines TRBV27 with TRBJ2-2; 7 nucleotides agree with TRBD2. This CDR3 comprises 14 residues. Germline CDR1 reads MNHEY; CDR2 reads SMNVEV (reference sequence). Trimming at V came to 5 bases and at J to 6 bases, leaving 6 bases not matched to a gene.

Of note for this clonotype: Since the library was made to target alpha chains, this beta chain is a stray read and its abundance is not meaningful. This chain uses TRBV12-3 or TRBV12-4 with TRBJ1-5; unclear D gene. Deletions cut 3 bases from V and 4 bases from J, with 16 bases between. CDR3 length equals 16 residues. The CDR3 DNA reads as TGTGCCAGCAGTTTTGTCGGGCCAGGCGGAAATCAGCCCCAGCATTTT. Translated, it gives CASSFVGPGGNQPQHF.

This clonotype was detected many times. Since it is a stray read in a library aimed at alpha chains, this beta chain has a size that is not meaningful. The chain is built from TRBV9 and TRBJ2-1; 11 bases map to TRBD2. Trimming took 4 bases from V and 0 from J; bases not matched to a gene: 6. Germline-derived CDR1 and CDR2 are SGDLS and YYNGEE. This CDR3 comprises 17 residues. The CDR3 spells CASSRGTSGSSYNEQFF. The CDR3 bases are TGTGCCAGCAGCCGTGGGACTAGCGGCAGCTCCTACAATGAGCAGTTCTTC. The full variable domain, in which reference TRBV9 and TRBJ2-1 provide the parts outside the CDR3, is DSGVTQTPKHLITATGQRVTLRCSPRSGDLSVYWYQQSLDQGLQFLIQYYNGEERAKGNILERFSAQQFPDLHSELNLSSLELGDSALYFCASSRGTSGSSYNEQFFGPGTRLTVL.